The sequence of this T cell receptor beta chain was determined in a study of siplizumab effects on memory and regulatory T cells. The study, taken as a whole, reports: Memory cells that were CD4+ and unstimulated gave rise to alloreactive sequences, which siplizumab significantly reduced.

Using immunoSEQ multiplex PCR, the repertoire was profiled, and TCRdb retains in-frame clones only, with some absent. The profile covers approximately 56,000 clones, with over 95% appearing a single time and around 1% taken by the ten largest. Notes on this clone: The antigen remains undetermined.

The germline V gene has CDR1 MNHEY and CDR2 SVGAGI. The V gene lost 6 bases and the J gene lost 1 base, with 15 bases spanning the gap. CDR3 length: 15 amino acids. The chain recombines TRBV6-5 with TRBJ2-5; D is ambiguous. The TCR comes from a human donor in good health. Sample: naive CD8+ T cells sorted from blood. The CDR3: CASRDPRDVQETQYF. The DNA for the CDR3 is TGTGCCAGCAGAGACCCGCGCGACGTCCAAGAGACCCAGTACTTC.